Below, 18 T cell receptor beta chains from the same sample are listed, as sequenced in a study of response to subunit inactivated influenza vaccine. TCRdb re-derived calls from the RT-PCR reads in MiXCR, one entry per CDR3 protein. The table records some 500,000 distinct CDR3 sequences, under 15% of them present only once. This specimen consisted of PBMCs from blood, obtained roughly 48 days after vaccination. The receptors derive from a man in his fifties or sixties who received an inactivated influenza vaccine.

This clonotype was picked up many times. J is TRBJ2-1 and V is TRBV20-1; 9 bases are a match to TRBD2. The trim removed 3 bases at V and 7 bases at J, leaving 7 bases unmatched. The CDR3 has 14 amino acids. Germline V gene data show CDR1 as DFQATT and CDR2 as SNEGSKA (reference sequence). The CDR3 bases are TGCAGTGCTAGCGGGGGGACTAGCATAAATGAGCAGTTCTTC. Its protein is CSASGGTSINEQFF.

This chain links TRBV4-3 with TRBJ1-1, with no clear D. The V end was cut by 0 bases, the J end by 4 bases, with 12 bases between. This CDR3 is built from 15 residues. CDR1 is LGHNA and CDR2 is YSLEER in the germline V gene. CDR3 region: CASSQDRFVGTEAFF. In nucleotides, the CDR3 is TGCGCCAGCAGCCAAGATCGGTTCGTGGGCACTGAAGCTTTCTTT.

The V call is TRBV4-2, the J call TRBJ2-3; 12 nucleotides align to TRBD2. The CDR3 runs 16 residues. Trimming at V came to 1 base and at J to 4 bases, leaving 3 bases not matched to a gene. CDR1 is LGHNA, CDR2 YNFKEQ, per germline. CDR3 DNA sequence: TGTGCCAGCAGCCAAGCGGCTAGCGGGGGGGCAGATACGCAGTATTTT. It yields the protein CASSQAASGGADTQYF.

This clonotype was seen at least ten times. The CDR3 reads CAISDGGGNTDTQYF. CDR3 nucleotide sequence: TGTGCCATCAGTGACGGGGGGGGGAATACAGATACGCAGTATTTT. The chain has TRBV10-3 and TRBJ2-3; 8 bases agree with TRBD2. Germline CDR1 and CDR2: ENHRY and SYGVKD. This CDR3 has 15 amino acids. Unmatched junction bases numbered 5, after V lost 3 bases and J lost 3 bases.

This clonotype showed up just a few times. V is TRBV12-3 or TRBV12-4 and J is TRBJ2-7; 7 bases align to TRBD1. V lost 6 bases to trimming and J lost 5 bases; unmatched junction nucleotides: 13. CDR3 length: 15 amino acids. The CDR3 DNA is TGTGCCAGCAGCCTAGGCCGACAGGGATTTAACGAGCAGTACTTC. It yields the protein CASSLGRQGFNEQYF.

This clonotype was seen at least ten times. The chain's CDR3 is CASSFDRGSYNEQFF. The CDR3 DNA is TGTGCCAGCAGCTTCGACAGGGGATCCTACAATGAGCAGTTCTTC. V usage is TRBV7-8 and J usage is TRBJ2-1; 8 bases map to TRBD1. CDR1 is SGHVS, CDR2 FQNEAQ, per germline. V shed 3 bases, J shed 1 base, and the junction held 2 bases outside the gene matches. The length of the CDR3 is 15 residues.

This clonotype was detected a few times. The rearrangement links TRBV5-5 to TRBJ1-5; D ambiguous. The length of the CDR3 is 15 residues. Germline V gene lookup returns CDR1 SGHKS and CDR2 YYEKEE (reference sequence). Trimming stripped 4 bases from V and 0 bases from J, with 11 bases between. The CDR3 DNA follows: TGTGCCAGCAGCCCGGACCGATTTAGCAATCAGCCCCAGCATTTT. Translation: CASSPDRFSNQPQHF.

The CDR3 DNA reads TGTGCCAGCAGAGGAACTAGCGGGAGCCACGAGCAGTACTTC. Protein: CASRGTSGSHEQYF. The genes are TRBV6-1 and TRBJ2-7, with 11 bases that match TRBD2. The germline V gene has CDR1 MNHNS and CDR2 SASEGT. V gave up 6 bases and J gave up 5 bases; unmatched junction bases: 6. This CDR3 is built from 14 residues.

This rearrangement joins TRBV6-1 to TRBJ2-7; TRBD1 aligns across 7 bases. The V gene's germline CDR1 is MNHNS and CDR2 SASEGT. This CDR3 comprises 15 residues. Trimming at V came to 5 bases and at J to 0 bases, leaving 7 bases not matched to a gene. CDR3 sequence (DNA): TGTGCCAGCAGTCCAGGGGGAGCTACCTCCTACGAGCAGTACTTC. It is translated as CASSPGGATSYEQYF.

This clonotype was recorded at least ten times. In nucleotides, the CDR3 is TGCAGTGCTAGTCTGTTGGCGGGAAATACAGATACGCAGTATTTT. Protein sequence: CSASLLAGNTDTQYF. V is TRBV20-1 and J is TRBJ2-3; tentative D call: TRBD2 (6 bases). The CDR3 totals 15 residues. Germline V gives CDR1 DFQATT, CDR2 SNEGSKA (reference sequence). V lost 3 bases, J lost 3 bases, and 16 bases lay in between.

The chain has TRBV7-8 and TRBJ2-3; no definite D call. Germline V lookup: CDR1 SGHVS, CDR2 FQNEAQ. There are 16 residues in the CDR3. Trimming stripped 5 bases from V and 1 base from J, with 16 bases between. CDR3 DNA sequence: TGTGCCAGCAGCCGGAATAGGGTATTCGGCACAGATACGCAGTATTTT. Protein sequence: CASSRNRVFGTDTQYF.

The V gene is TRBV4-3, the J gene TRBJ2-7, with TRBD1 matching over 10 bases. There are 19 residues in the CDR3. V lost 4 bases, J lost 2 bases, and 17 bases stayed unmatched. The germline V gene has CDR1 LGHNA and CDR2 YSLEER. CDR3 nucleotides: TGCGCCAGCAGCCTCGGCCGGGTGACAGGGGGCGAACTTCCCTACGAGCAGTACTTC. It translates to CASSLGRVTGGELPYEQYF.

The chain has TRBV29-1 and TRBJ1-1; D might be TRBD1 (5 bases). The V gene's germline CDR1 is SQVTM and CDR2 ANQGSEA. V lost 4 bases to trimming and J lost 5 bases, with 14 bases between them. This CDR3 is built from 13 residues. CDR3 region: CSVGYRRDTEAFF. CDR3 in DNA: TGCAGCGTTGGTTATCGCAGGGATACTGAAGCTTTCTTT.

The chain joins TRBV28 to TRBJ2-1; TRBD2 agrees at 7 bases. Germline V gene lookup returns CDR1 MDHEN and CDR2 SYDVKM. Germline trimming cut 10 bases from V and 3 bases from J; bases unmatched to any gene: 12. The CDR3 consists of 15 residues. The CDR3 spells CATHSVRDYYNEQFF. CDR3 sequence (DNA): TGTGCCACCCATTCCGTCCGGGACTACTACAATGAGCAGTTCTTC. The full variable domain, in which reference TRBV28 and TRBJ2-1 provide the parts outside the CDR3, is DVKVTQSSRYLVKRTGEKVFLECVQDMDHENMFWYRQDPGLGLRLIYFSYDVKMKEKGDIPEGYSVSREKKERFSLILESASTNQTSMYLCATHSVRDYYNEQFFGPGTRLTVL.

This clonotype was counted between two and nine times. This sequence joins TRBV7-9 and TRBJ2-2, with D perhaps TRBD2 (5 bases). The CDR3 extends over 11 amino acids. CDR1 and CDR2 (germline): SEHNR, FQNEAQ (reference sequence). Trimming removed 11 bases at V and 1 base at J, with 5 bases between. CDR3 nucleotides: TGTGCCGGGAGGAACACCGGGGAGCTGTTTTTT. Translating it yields CAGRNTGELFF.

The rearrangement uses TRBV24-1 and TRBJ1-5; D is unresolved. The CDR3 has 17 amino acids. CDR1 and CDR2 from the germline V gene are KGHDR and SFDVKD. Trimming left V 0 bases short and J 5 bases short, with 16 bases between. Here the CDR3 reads CATSDLRLLSGDQPQHF. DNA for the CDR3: TGTGCCACCAGTGATTTGCGACTGTTGAGCGGCGATCAGCCCCAGCATTTT.

The DNA for the CDR3 is TGTGCCAGCAGCTTAATACCCCTAGGAGGACAGCAAAAAGAGACCCAGTACTTC. This codes for CASSLIPLGGQQKETQYF. The chain recombines TRBV11-1 with TRBJ2-5; maybe TRBD1 (6 bases). The CDR3 contains 18 residues. Germline-derived CDR1 and CDR2 are SGHAT and FQDESV (reference sequence). V was clipped by 2 bases and J by 3 bases, with 22 bases between them.

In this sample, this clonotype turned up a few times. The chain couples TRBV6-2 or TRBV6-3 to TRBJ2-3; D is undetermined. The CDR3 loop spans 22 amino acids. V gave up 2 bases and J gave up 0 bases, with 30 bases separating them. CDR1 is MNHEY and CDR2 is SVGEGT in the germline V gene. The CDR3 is CASSYGVSEVHIASRSTDTQYF. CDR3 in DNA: TGTGCCAGCAGTTACGGGGTTTCAGAGGTCCACATTGCCTCCCGTAGCACAGATACGCAGTATTTT.